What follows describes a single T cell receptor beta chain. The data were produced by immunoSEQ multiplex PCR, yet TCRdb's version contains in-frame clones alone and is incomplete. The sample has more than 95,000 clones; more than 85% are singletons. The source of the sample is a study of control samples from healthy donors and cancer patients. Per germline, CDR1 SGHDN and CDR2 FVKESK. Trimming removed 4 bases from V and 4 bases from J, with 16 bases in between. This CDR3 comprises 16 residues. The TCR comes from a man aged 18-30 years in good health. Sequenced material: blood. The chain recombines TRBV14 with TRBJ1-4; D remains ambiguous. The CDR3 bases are TGTGCCAGCAGCCCAGCCGTACAGCGTTTTAATGAAAAACTGTTTTTT. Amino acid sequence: CASSPAVQRFNEKLFF. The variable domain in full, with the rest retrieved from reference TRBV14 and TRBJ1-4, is EAGVTQFPSHSVIEKGQTVTLRCDPISGHDNLYWYRRVMGKEIKFLLHFVKESKQDESGMPNNRFLAERTGGTYSTLKVQPAELEDSGVYFCASSPAVQRFNEKLFFGSGTQLSVL.